One and the same sample provided the 4 T cell receptor beta chains below, sequenced in a study of blood T cells in healthy people across ages. A second PCR of roughly 7 to 11 cycles used a sample-barcoded 5' primer and a J-beta primer mix. From the 5' RACE reads, TCRdb called clonotypes with MiXCR, one entry per CDR3 protein. This repertoire shows 1.5 million to 2 million distinct CDR3 sequences, roughly 30% found once; its top ten account for about 7.7%. Source material: blood. The receptors stem from a woman between 25 and 40 years old in good health.

This clonotype was found a few times. The CDR3 here is CASSRDPSPYNEQFF. Here the CDR3 DNA reads TGTGCCAGCAGCCGTGATCCGAGCCCCTACAATGAGCAGTTCTTC. This chain joins TRBV11-2 and TRBJ2-1, with D unclear. The CDR3 contains 15 residues. Trimming left V 5 bases short and J 2 bases short, with 13 bases between. Germline V gene data show CDR1 as SGHAT and CDR2 as FQNNGV.

This clonotype was recorded a few times. The V gene is TRBV2, the J gene TRBJ2-1, with 13 bases matching TRBD2. CDR1 SNHLY and CDR2 FYNNEI come from the germline V gene. The CDR3 spans 16 residues. The trim removed 6 bases at V and 7 bases at J, leaving 9 bases unmatched. Written as DNA, the CDR3 is TGTGCCAGCAGCTCACTAGCGGGGGGGCTAGGGAATGAGCAGTTCTTC. This encodes CASSSLAGGLGNEQFF.

This clonotype was counted ten times or more. V usage is TRBV15 and J usage is TRBJ2-7; TRBD2 agrees at 7 bases. The V gene end was trimmed by 9 bases and the J gene end by 1 base; junction bases not matched to a gene: 9. Germline V gene sequence: CDR1 LNHNV, CDR2 YYDKDF (reference sequence). The CDR3 is 14 residues long. The CDR3 nucleotides read TGTGCCACGGGTGATCAGCGGGAATCCTACGAGCAGTACTTC. Protein product: CATGDQRESYEQYF.

This clonotype was picked up many times. The rearrangement joins TRBV7-7 to TRBJ2-7, with 9 bases matching TRBD1. V was pared by 5 bases and J by 3 bases, with 5 bases of the junction left unmatched. Germline loops: CDR1 SSHAT, CDR2 FNYEAQ (reference sequence). The CDR3 covers 14 residues. The CDR3 protein is CASSPDRGGYEQYF. CDR3 nucleotides: TGTGCCAGCAGCCCGGACAGGGGCGGCTACGAGCAGTACTTC.